The 3 T cell receptor beta chains in this list originate from one sample, sequenced in a study of molecular identifiers for immune sequencing clone quantification. A single record per CDR3 protein comes from TCRdb applying MiXCR to the PCR reads. Altogether around 480,000 distinct CDR3 sequences are present, about 21% being singletons, with the ten largest covering about 0.8%. Sequenced material: naive CD8+ T cells from blood, with Jurkat cell RNA spiked in. Subset denoted: FACS-sorted CD8+CD4-CCR7+CD45RA+ naive T cells. Every receptor here comes from a human donor in good health. Some libraries in this study had Jurkat cell RNA spiked in.

The rearrangement joins TRBV12-5 to TRBJ1-2; D may be TRBD1 (5 bases). This CDR3 has 13 amino acids. V lost 5 bases to trimming and J lost 2 bases, with 9 bases between them. Germline values: CDR1 LGHNT, CDR2 FRNRAP. CDR3 in DNA: TGTGCTAGTGGTCCGGGACGGAACTATGGCTACACCTTC. Protein: CASGPGRNYGYTF.

This clonotype was counted many times. This chain connects TRBV7-9 to TRBJ1-2, with 7 nucleotides matching TRBD1. The length of the CDR3 is 16 residues. Germline assignment: CDR1 SEHNR and CDR2 FQNEAQ (reference sequence). The V gene end was trimmed by 1 base and the J gene end by 0 bases; junction bases not matched to a gene: 5. CDR3 sequence (DNA): TGTGCCAGCAGCTTAGATGATGGACAGGCTAACTATGGCTACACCTTC. The encoded protein is CASSLDDGQANYGYTF. Full variable domain (outside the CDR3, taken from reference TRBV7-9 and TRBJ1-2): DTGVSQNPRHKITKRGQNVTFRCDPISEHNRLYWYRQTLGQGPEFLTYFQNEAQLEKSRLLSDRFSAERPKGSFSTLEIQRTEQGDSAMYLCASSLDDGQANYGYTFGSGTRLTVV.

Ten or more counts support this clonotype. The chain has TRBV20-1 and TRBJ1-1; D is ambiguous. Germline loops: CDR1 DFQATT, CDR2 SNEGSKA (reference sequence). The CDR3 covers 11 residues. The V end was cut by 0 bases, the J end by 7 bases, with 6 bases between. CDR3 sequence: CSAREGFEAFF. The CDR3, as DNA: TGCAGTGCTAGAGAGGGCTTTGAAGCTTTCTTT.